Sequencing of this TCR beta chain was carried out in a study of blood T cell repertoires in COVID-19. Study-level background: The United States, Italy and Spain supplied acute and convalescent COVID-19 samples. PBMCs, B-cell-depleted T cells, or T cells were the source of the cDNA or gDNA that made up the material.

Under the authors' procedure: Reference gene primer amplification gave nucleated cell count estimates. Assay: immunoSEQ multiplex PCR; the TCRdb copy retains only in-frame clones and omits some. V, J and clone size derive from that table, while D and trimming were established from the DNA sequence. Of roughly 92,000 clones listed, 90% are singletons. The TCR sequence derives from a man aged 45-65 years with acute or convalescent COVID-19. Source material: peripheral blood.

Here the CDR3 DNA reads TGTGCCAGCAGCTTGGTGGCAGGGCTACAAGAGACCCAGTACTTC. This sequence encodes CASSLVAGLQETQYF. This chain connects TRBV5-5 to TRBJ2-5; maybe TRBD1 (5 bases). The V end lost 0 bases, the J end lost 2 bases, and 11 bases lay between the germline ends. The CDR3 is 15 amino acids. Germline loops: CDR1 SGHKS, CDR2 YYEKEE (reference sequence).